This T cell receptor (beta chain) was identified during a study of T cell responses to AZD1222 COVID-19 vaccine. This CDR3 is 13 amino acids long. Germline values: CDR1 LNHDA, CDR2 SQIVND (reference sequence). The table came from immunoSEQ multiplex PCR; TCRdb's copy has only in-frame clones and leaves some out. The repertoire includes tens of thousands of clones, less than 90% of them detected once, and around 20% sits in the top ten. This clone was observed a few times. The junction does not match germline at one end; this may be a read error. This receptor was taken from an adult in good health. Material: peripheral blood, obtained on day 0 of AZD1222 vaccination. This rearrangement joins TRBV19 to TRBJ1-5; no clear D gene. CDR3 coding DNA: TGTGCCAGTAGTGTAGACAAGAATCAGCCCCAGCATTTT. Encoded protein: CASSVDKNQPQHF.